This TCR beta chain was retrieved from a study of T cell responses to AZD1222 COVID-19 vaccine. V lost 2 bases to trimming and J lost 0 bases, with 5 bases between them. Germline V CDR1 and CDR2: MNHEY, SVGEGT. The CDR3 contains 14 residues. Notes on this clone: Its antigen remains unidentified.

Overall study findings and caveats: Repertoire samples came only from after the peak T cell response.

Sequencing used immunoSEQ multiplex PCR; TCRdb keeps in-frame clones, though not all of them. The sample comprises 95,000 to 130,000 clones, over 75% of which are singletons, and 3.5% to 5% rests with the top ten. The clonotype comes from an adult in good health. Sequenced material: peripheral blood, taken on day 0 of MenACWY control vaccination. This chain connects TRBV6-2 or TRBV6-3 to TRBJ1-5; D is unresolved. CDR3 coding DNA: TGTGCCAGCAGTTACGCCCCTAGCAATCAGCCCCAGCATTTT. It translates to CASSYAPSNQPQHF.